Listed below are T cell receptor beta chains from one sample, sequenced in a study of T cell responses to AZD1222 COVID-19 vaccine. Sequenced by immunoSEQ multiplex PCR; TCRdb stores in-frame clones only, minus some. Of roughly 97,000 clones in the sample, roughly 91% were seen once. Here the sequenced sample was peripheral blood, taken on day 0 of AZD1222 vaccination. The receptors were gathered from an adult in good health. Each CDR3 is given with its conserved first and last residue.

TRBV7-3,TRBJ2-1,CASSPLGLEGEQFF
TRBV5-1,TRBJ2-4,CASSLEWDSDIQYF
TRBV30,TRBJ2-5,CAWSVSRKTQYF
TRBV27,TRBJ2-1,CASTGYSGRPHEQFF
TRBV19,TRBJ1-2,CASRSTGRIVYGYTF
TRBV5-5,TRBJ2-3,CASSPGGVRDTQYF
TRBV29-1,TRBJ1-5,CSVGTGGGLSNQPQHF
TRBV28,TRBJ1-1,CASSLTPGLSNTEAFF
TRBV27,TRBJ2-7,CASSFRSVSYEQYF
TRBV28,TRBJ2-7,CASSSPAGSYEQYF
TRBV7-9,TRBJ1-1,CASRPGQGATNTEAFF
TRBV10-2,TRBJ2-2,CASRRTGRDGELFF
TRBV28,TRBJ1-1,CASSPWRQNTEAFF
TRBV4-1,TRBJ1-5,CASSHQTGRVEQPQHF
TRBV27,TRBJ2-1,CASRPVAVTYNEQFF
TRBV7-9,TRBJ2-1,CASSFPAGGESYNEQFF
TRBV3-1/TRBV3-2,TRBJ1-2,CASSQYMVETF
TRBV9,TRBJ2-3,CASSQSGTIDTQYF
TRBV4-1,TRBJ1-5,CASSQDTGGNQPQHF
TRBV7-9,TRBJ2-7,CASRDLGRSYEQYF
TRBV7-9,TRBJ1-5,CASSLGAGSLHF
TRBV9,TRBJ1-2,CASSVAGGRGAQGYGYTF
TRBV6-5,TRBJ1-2,CASLHDQYYGYTF
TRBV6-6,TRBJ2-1,CASSPGGHEQFF
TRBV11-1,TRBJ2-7,CASSFLRTAPEQYF
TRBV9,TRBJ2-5,CASSPQGGAQYF